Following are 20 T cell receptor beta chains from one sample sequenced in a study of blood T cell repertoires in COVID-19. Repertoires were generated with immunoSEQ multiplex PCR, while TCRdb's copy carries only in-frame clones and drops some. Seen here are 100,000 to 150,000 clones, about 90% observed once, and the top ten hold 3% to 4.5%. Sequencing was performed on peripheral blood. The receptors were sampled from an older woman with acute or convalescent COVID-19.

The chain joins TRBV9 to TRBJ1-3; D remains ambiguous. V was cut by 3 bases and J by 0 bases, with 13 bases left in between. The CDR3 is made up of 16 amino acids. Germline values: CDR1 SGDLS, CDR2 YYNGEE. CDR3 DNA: TGTGCCAGCAGCGCCGCGGGCTCAATCTCTGGAAACACCATATATTTT. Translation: CASSAAGSISGNTIYF.

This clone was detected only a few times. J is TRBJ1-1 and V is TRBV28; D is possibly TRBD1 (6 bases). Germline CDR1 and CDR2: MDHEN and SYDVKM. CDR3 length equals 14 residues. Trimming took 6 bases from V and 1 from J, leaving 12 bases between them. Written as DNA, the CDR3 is TGTGCCAGCAGACCATTACAGGGGAACACTGAAGCTTTCTTT. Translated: CASRPLQGNTEAFF.

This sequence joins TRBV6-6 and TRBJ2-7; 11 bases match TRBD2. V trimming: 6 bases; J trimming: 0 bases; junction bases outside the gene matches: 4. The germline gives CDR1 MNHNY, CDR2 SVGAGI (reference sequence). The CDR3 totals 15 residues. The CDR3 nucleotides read TGTGCCAGCAGCTCCACTAGCGGGAGCTCCTACGAGCAGTACGTC. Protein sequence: CASSSTSGSSYEQYV.

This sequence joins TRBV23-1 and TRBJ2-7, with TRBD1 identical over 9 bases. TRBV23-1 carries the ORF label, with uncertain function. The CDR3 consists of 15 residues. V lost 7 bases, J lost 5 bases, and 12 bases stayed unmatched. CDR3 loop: CASIRGDRDIHEQYV. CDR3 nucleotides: TGCGCCAGCATTCGGGGGGACAGGGACATTCACGAGCAGTACGTC.

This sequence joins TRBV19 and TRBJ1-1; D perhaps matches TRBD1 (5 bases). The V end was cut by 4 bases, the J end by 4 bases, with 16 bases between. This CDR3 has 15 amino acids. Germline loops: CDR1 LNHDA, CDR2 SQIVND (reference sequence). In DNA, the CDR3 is TGTGCCAGTAGTAGGACATCCCTTATTACCACTGAAGCTTTCTTT. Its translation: CASSRTSLITTEAFF.

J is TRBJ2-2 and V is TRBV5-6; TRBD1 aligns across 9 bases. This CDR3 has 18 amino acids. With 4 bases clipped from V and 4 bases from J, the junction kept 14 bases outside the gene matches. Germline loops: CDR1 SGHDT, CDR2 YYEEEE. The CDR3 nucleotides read TGTGCCAGCAGCCCAATGGCGGGACAGGGCGGGTTCACCGGGGAGCTGTTTTTT. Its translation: CASSPMAGQGGFTGELFF.

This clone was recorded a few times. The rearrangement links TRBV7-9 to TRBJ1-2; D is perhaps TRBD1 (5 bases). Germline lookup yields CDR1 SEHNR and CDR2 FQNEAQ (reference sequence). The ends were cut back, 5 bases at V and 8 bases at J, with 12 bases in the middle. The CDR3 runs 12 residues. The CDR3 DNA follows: TGTGCCAGCAGCCCCGGGGGTGACGGCTACACCTTC. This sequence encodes CASSPGGDGYTF.

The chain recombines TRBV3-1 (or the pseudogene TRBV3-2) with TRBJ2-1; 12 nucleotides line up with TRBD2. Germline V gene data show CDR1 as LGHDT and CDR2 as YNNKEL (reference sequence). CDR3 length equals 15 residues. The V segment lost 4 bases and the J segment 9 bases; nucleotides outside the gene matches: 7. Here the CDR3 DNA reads TGTGCCAGCAGCCCTAGCGGGAGGGCCTTTCTTGAGCAGTTCTTC. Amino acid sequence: CASSPSGRAFLEQFF.

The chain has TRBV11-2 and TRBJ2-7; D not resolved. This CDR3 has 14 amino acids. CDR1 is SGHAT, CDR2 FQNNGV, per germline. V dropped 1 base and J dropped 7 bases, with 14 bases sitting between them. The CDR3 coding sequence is TGTGCCAGCAGCTTAGGGTCGCCCCGTCGGGAGCAGTACTTC. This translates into CASSLGSPRREQYF.

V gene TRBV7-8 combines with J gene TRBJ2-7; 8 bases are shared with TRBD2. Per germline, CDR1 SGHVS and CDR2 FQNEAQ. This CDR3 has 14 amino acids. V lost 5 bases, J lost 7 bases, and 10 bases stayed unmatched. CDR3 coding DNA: TGTGCCAGCAGCGCGCATAGCGGGACAAGAGAGCAGTACTTC. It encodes CASSAHSGTREQYF.

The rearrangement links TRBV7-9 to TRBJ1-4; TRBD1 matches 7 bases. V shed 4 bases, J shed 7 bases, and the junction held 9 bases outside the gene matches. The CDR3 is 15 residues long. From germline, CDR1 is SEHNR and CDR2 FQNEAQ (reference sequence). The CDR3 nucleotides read TGTGCCAGCAGCTCCCAGACAGGGATGGGTGAAAAACTGTTTTTT. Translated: CASSSQTGMGEKLFF.

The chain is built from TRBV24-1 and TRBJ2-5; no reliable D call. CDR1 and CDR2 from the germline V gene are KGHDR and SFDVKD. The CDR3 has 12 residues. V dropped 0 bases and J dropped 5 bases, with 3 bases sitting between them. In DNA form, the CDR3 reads TGTGCCACCAGTGATTTGGGCGAGACCCAGTACTTC. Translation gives CATSDLGETQYF.

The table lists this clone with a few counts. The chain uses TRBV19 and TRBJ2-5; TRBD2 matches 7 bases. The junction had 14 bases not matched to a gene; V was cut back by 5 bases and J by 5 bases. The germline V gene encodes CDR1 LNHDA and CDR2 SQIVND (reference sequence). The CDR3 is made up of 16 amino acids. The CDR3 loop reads CASSPSGGGPQETQYF. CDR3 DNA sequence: TGTGCCAGTAGTCCGTCGGGGGGAGGGCCCCAGGAGACCCAGTACTTC.

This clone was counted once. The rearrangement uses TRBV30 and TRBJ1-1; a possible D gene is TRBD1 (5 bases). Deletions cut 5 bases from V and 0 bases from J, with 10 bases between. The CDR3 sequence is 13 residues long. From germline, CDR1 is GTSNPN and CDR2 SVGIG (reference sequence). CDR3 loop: CAWGRQLNTEAFF. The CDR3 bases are TGTGCCTGGGGGAGACAGTTGAACACTGAAGCTTTCTTT.

In DNA, the CDR3 is TGCGCCAGCAGCTCCCCACTAGCGGGAATCTACGAGCAGTACTTC. The encoded protein is CASSSPLAGIYEQYF. The chain uses TRBV5-1 and TRBJ2-7; 10 bases are a match to TRBD2. CDR1 is SGHRS, CDR2 YFSETQ, per germline. The CDR3 contains 15 residues. V shed 3 bases, J shed 3 bases, and the junction held 6 bases outside the gene matches. Drawing the rest from reference TRBV5-1 and TRBJ2-7, the complete variable domain is KAGVTQTPRYLIKTRGQQVTLSCSPISGHRSVSWYQQTPGQGLQFLFEYFSETQRNKGNFPGRFSGRQFSNSRSEMNVSTLELGDSALYLCASSSPLAGIYEQYFGPGTRLTVT.

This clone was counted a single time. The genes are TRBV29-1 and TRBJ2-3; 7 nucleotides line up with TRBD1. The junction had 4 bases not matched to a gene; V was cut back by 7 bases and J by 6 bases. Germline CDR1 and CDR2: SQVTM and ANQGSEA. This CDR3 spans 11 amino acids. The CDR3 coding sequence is TGCAGCGGGGCACAGGGGGATACGCAGTATTTT. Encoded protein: CSGAQGDTQYF.

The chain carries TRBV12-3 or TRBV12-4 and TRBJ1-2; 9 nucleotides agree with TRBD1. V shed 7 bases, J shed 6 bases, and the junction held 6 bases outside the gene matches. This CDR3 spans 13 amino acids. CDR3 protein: CASNTGQGNGYTF. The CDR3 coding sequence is TGTGCCAGCAACACGGGACAGGGAAATGGCTACACCTTC.

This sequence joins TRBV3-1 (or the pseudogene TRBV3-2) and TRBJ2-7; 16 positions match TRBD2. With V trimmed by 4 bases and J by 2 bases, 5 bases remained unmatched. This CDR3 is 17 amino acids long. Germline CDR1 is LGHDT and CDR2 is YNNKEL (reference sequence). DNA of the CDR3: TGTGCCAGCAGCCGCTCCGGGACTAGCGGGAGGGCCTACGAGCAGTACTTC. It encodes CASSRSGTSGRAYEQYF.

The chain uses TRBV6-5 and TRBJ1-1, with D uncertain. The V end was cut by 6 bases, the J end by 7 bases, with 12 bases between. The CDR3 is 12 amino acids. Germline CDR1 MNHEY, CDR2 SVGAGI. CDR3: CASSPGGLEAFF. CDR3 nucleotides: TGTGCCAGCAGCCCCGGTGGACTTGAAGCTTTCTTT.

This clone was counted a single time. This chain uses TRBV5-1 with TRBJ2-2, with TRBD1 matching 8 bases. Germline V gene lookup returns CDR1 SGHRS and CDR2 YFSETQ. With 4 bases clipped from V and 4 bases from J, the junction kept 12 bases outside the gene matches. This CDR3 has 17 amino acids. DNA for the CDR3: TGCGCCAGCAGCCCGACGGTGCAGGGGGCGAGCACCGGGGAGCTGTTTTTT. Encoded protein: CASSPTVQGASTGELFF.